The 5 T cell receptor beta chains given below trace back to one sample, sequenced in a study of siplizumab effects on memory and regulatory T cells. The table came from immunoSEQ multiplex PCR; TCRdb's copy has only in-frame clones and leaves some out. The table shows roughly 25,000 clones, with 65% to 90% occurring only once. The specimen sequenced was memory CD4+ T cells sorted from blood. Receptor source: a human donor in good health.

The chain employs TRBV11-1 and TRBJ2-5; TRBD2 aligns across 11 bases. V lost 3 bases, J lost 2 bases, and 5 bases stayed unmatched. CDR3 length: 16 amino acids. Germline V gene lookup returns CDR1 SGHAT and CDR2 FQDESV (reference sequence). The chain's CDR3 is CASSLLAGGGQETQYF. The CDR3 bases are TGTGCCAGCAGCTTGCTAGCGGGAGGAGGTCAAGAGACCCAGTACTTC.

The rearrangement links TRBV4-1 to TRBJ2-1; either TRBD1 or TRBD2 may supply D (6 bases each). V was clipped by 4 bases and J by 6 bases, with 13 bases between them. The CDR3 is 14 amino acids. CDR1 and CDR2 from the germline V gene are MGHRA and YSYEKL. The CDR3 reads CASSRGADGNEQFF. CDR3 DNA sequence: TGCGCCAGCAGCCGGGGGGCTGACGGCAATGAGCAGTTCTTC.

The count of this clone is one. This chain joins TRBV7-8 and TRBJ2-7; 7 bases fit TRBD1. This CDR3 is built from 16 residues. J was trimmed by 2 bases and V by 5 bases; bases with no gene match: 12. Looked up from germline, CDR1 is SGHVS and CDR2 is FQNEAQ. The chain's CDR3 is CASSPHRGRRAYEQYF. For the CDR3, the DNA is TGTGCCAGCAGCCCCCACAGGGGTAGACGGGCCTACGAGCAGTACTTC.

The chain recombines TRBV18 with TRBJ2-5; D is undetermined. CDR1 and CDR2 (germline): KGHSH, LQKENI. V was shortened by 0 bases and J by 2 bases, with 10 bases between the two germline ends. The CDR3 runs to 15 residues. The CDR3 sequence: CASSPPRRSQETQYF. CDR3 sequence (DNA): TGTGCCAGCTCACCACCGAGGCGGAGTCAAGAGACCCAGTACTTC.

This chain links TRBV7-9 with TRBJ2-1, with D perhaps TRBD1 (6 bases). Germline V gene lookup returns CDR1 SEHNR and CDR2 FQNEAQ (reference sequence). V lost 2 bases to trimming and J lost 9 bases, with 14 bases between them. There are 14 residues in the CDR3. The CDR3 sequence is CASSLSYRAGEQFF. CDR3 in DNA: TGTGCCAGCAGCTTATCGTACAGGGCAGGTGAGCAGTTCTTC.